The T cell receptor (beta chain) under discussion was sequenced for a study of regulatory T cells in long-lasting Graves disease. CDR1 is MDHEN and CDR2 is SYDVKM in the germline V gene. V was cut by 9 bases and J by 6 bases, with 27 bases left in between. This CDR3 region has 16 residues. This clonotype was counted many times. As yet, its antigen is unknown. Time point denoted: persistent/refractory GD, antithyroid drugs over 5 years with positive TRAb. The TCR library used RNA extracted from PBMCs. One endocrinology department in Xi'an, China, was where patients came from. Findings of the study overall: Rather than thyroid tissue, only peripheral blood underwent study. Persistent cases favored TRBV28, TRBJ1-2 and TRBJ2-5.

Through Arm-PCR of CDR3 regions and iRepertoire HTBI primers, TCR beta libraries were built. One entry per CDR3 protein, called by TCRdb with MiXCR from the multiplex PCR reads. The sample carries hundreds of thousands of distinct CDR3 sequences, roughly 30% recorded once. The sequencing here drew on peripheral blood mononuclear cells (PBMCs), taken when the disease was refractory, from a patient treated with antithyroid drugs. The chain is built from TRBV28 and TRBJ2-7; D is undetermined. This TCR came from a female donor with Graves disease. The CDR3 spells CASLGPSRVLSGEQYF. For the CDR3, the DNA is TGTGCCAGTTTAGGGCCGTCTCGTGTGCTATCTGGCGAGCAGTACTTC.